A selection of T cell receptor beta chains follows, all from one sample in a study of T cell responses to AZD1222 COVID-19 vaccine. Only in-frame clones appear in the TCRdb table, and some are missing; sequencing was by immunoSEQ multiplex PCR. The table includes about 120,000 clones, around 85% detected once. The sample in question was peripheral blood, obtained on day 0 of AZD1222 vaccination. The receptors here all came from an adult in good health. Both conserved end residues are part of each CDR3. A D gene is named only where the DNA matches it firmly. Some rows have no size entry. The others give once, few or many, or a class for an expanded clone.

CDR3nt: TGTGCCACCAGGGGGACAGGGGGCACCGGGGAGCTGTTTTTT
CDR3aa: CATRGTGGTGELFF
abundance: once
j_gene: TRBJ2-2
v_gene: TRBV24-1
d_gene: TRBD1

CDR3nt: TGTGCCAGCAGTTTCGACAGGTACTATGGCTACACCTTC
CDR3aa: CASSFDRYYGYTF
abundance: .
j_gene: TRBJ1-2
v_gene: TRBV27
d_gene: .

CDR3nt: TGTGCCAGTGGTCCTAGCGGCAGACGGAATGAGCAGTTCTTC
CDR3aa: CASGPSGRRNEQFF
abundance: .
j_gene: TRBJ2-1
v_gene: TRBV19
d_gene: TRBD2

CDR3nt: TGTGCCAGCAGTTTTTCTGGGGAGGGCCAAGATACGCAGTATTTT
CDR3aa: CASSFSGEGQDTQYF
abundance: .
j_gene: TRBJ2-3
v_gene: TRBV28
d_gene: TRBD2

CDR3nt: TGTGCCATCAGTGAGGAGGGGAGGGTTCGGGGCTACACCTTC
CDR3aa: CAISEEGRVRGYTF
abundance: .
j_gene: TRBJ1-2
v_gene: TRBV10-3
d_gene: .

CDR3nt: TGTGCCAGTAGTATCGCAGGGTTGGGCACTGAAGCTTTCTTT
CDR3aa: CASSIAGLGTEAFF
abundance: .
j_gene: TRBJ1-1
v_gene: TRBV19
d_gene: .

CDR3nt: TGTGCCACCAGTGACACTAGCGGGAGGCCGGATACGCAGTATTTT
CDR3aa: CATSDTSGRPDTQYF
abundance: .
j_gene: TRBJ2-3
v_gene: TRBV24-1
d_gene: TRBD2

CDR3nt: TGCGCCAGCGCGAGAGGACGGCTGGAGGGATCACCCCTCCACTTT
CDR3aa: CASARGRLEGSPLHF
abundance: .
j_gene: TRBJ1-6
v_gene: TRBV10-2
d_gene: .

CDR3nt: TGCGCCAGCAGCGAACTAAACAGGGGATTTAATTCACCCCTCCACTTT
CDR3aa: CASSELNRGFNSPLHF
abundance: .
j_gene: TRBJ1-6
v_gene: TRBV5-1
d_gene: TRBD1

CDR3nt: TGTGCCAGCAGCCCAAGACAGGTACCCTACAATGAGCAGTTCTTC
CDR3aa: CASSPRQVPYNEQFF
abundance: .
j_gene: TRBJ2-1
v_gene: TRBV9
d_gene: .